This entry lists 29 T cell receptor beta chains sequenced from one sample in a study of graft-versus-host responses after intestinal transplantation. Here immunoSEQ multiplex PCR was the method, and the copy in TCRdb shows in-frame clones only, minus some. The sample has approximately 100,000 clones; roughly 86% are singletons. The material sequenced was PBMCs, taken 255 days after intestinal transplant. All receptors come from a human patient who received an intestinal transplant, so some T cells may come from the graft donor.

This chain uses TRBV2 with TRBJ1-4; no definite D call. The CDR3 sequence is 13 residues long. The V gene's germline CDR1 is SNHLY and CDR2 FYNNEI. Between the trimmed V and J ends, which lost 6 bases and 5 bases, there was a span of 10 bases. CDR3 loop: CASRPSGNEKLFF. The CDR3 DNA is TGTGCCAGCAGGCCCAGCGGGAATGAAAAACTGTTTTTT.

This clone was counted a few times. This chain joins TRBV2 and TRBJ1-5, with 8 bases aligning to TRBD1. The V segment lost 4 bases and the J segment 3 bases; nucleotides outside the gene matches: 17. This CDR3 is 19 amino acids long. Germline-derived CDR1 and CDR2 are SNHLY and FYNNEI. The CDR3 bases are TGTGCCAGCAGTGGGCCTAAGGGGGGGCAGGGGGCCCTCAATCAGCCCCAGCATTTT. Protein: CASSGPKGGQGALNQPQHF.

For this clone: At the DNA level, this CDR3 is encoded by other sequences in the same sample as well. The rearrangement joins TRBV2 to TRBJ2-5; tentatively, D is TRBD2 (6 bases). This CDR3 is 13 amino acids long. Trimming pared 4 bases from V and 4 bases from J, leaving 10 bases between. Germline V gene lookup returns CDR1 SNHLY and CDR2 FYNNEI. CDR3 sequence reads: CASSGPGGETQYF. The CDR3 DNA follows: TGTGCCAGCAGTGGTCCCGGGGGAGAGACCCAGTACTTC.

This chain links TRBV4-1 with TRBJ2-7, with D tentatively TRBD1 (6 bases). The CDR3 length is 17 residues. The V end lost 0 bases, the J end lost 2 bases, and 17 bases lay between the germline ends. CDR1 MGHRA and CDR2 YSYEKL come from the germline V gene. This CDR3 reads CASSQDPIGSGAYEQYF. Written as DNA, the CDR3 is TGCGCCAGCAGCCAAGATCCAATAGGTTCAGGGGCCTACGAGCAGTACTTC.

This rearrangement joins TRBV19 to TRBJ1-2; TRBD1 is a possible D gene (5 bases). CDR1 and CDR2 from the germline V gene are LNHDA and SQIVND (reference sequence). The V end was cut by 5 bases, the J end by 0 bases, with 19 bases between. The CDR3 consists of 17 residues. The CDR3 sequence is CASSSPAQAAPNYGYTF. Written as DNA, the CDR3 is TGTGCCAGTAGTTCCCCTGCACAGGCTGCTCCTAACTATGGCTACACCTTC.

With respect to this clone: Compared with germline, one end of the junction differs, possibly owing to a read error. V usage is TRBV7-7 and J usage is TRBJ2-5, with D possibly matching TRBD2 (5 bases). This CDR3 region has 13 residues. CDR1 is SSHAT, CDR2 FNYEAQ, per germline (reference sequence). CDR3 amino acids: CASSGGNLETQYF. The CDR3 bases are TGTGCTAGCAGCGGAGGAAATTTAGAGACCCAGTACTTC.

This clone was recorded a few times. The genes are TRBV5-1 and TRBJ2-5, with 10 bases aligning to TRBD2. CDR1 and CDR2 from the germline V gene are SGHRS and YFSETQ. Germline trimming cut 5 bases from V and 3 bases from J; bases unmatched to any gene: 1. This CDR3 comprises 13 residues. The CDR3, as DNA: TGCGCCAGCAGAACTAGCGGGGAAGAGACCCAGTACTTC. This gives the protein CASRTSGEETQYF.

The chain uses TRBV6-5 and TRBJ2-7, with D hard to call. Germline CDR1 reads MNHEY; CDR2 reads SVGAGI. CDR3 length equals 13 residues. V was clipped by 6 bases and J by 3 bases, with 12 bases between them. The CDR3 loop reads CASRKGANYEQYF. DNA of the CDR3: TGTGCCAGCAGGAAGGGCGCAAACTACGAGCAGTACTTC.

The V gene is TRBV4-1, the J gene TRBJ1-5, with D unclear. Germline CDR1 and CDR2: MGHRA and YSYEKL. The CDR3 is made up of 16 amino acids. The V gene lost 0 bases and the J gene lost 0 bases, with 9 bases spanning the gap. The CDR3 DNA follows: TGCGCCAGCAGCCAAGAGGCAGGTTTTAGCAATCAGCCCCAGCATTTT. It specifies CASSQEAGFSNQPQHF.

This rearrangement joins TRBV7-2 to TRBJ2-5; D is ambiguous. Germline V lookup: CDR1 SGHTA, CDR2 FQGNSA. The germline V and J ends were trimmed by 3 bases and 5 bases, with 10 bases remaining between them. The CDR3 loop spans 13 amino acids. CDR3 in DNA: TGTGCCAGCAGCTTCAGCCCCGGGGAGACCCAGTACTTC. Its protein product is CASSFSPGETQYF.

The chain employs TRBV28 and TRBJ1-6; 7 nucleotides match TRBD1. J lost 7 bases, V lost 2 bases, and 5 bases had no gene match. There are 15 residues in the CDR3. CDR1 MDHEN and CDR2 SYDVKM come from the germline V gene. CDR3 bases: TGTGCCAGCAGTTTACCCACAGGGGACAATTCACCCCTCCACTTT. Its translation is CASSLPTGDNSPLHF.

The gene calls are TRBV7-6 and TRBJ2-3; 11 bases map to TRBD2. This CDR3 is built from 15 residues. V was clipped by 3 bases and J by 2 bases; unmatched bases: 1. Germline assignment: CDR1 SGHVS and CDR2 FNYEAQ. CDR3 region: CASSLTSGTTDTQYF. DNA of the CDR3: TGTGCCAGCAGCTTGACTAGCGGGACCACAGATACGCAGTATTTT.

V and J are TRBV6-5 and TRBJ1-1; D is uncertain. CDR3 length equals 16 residues. Trimming cost V 0 bases and J 1 base, with 12 bases left between them. CDR1 is MNHEY and CDR2 is SVGAGI in the germline V gene. In nucleotides, the CDR3 is TGTGCCAGCAGTTACTCGACATCTTTCAGGAACACTGAAGCTTTCTTT. As protein: CASSYSTSFRNTEAFF.

V gene TRBV7-8 combines with J gene TRBJ1-5; D not certain. Per the germline V gene, CDR1 is SGHVS and CDR2 is FQNEAQ. This CDR3 is built from 14 residues. V gave up 4 bases and J gave up 7 bases, with 14 bases separating them. The CDR3 is CASSSRVVMQPQHF. The DNA for the CDR3 is TGTGCCAGCAGCTCCCGCGTAGTAATGCAGCCCCAGCATTTT.

The chain carries TRBV4-1 and TRBJ2-7; 8 nucleotides line up with TRBD2. The CDR3 extends over 21 amino acids. Germline values: CDR1 MGHRA, CDR2 YSYEKL. V was clipped by 1 base and J by 5 bases; unmatched bases: 25. The CDR3 nucleotides are TGCGCCAGCAGCCAAGTCGGGGGGGAGGGCCTATTCGGCGGTCTTGCGGACGAGCAGTACTTC. Its protein is CASSQVGGEGLFGGLADEQYF.

The CDR3 DNA sequence: TGTGCCAGCAGTATGGGACAGCAAGAGACCCAGTACTTC. The encoded protein is CASSMGQQETQYF. This chain joins TRBV2 and TRBJ2-5; the match to TRBD1 covers 7 bases. The ends lost 5 bases at V and 2 bases at J; junction bases unmatched: 2. This CDR3 is 13 amino acids long. The germline CDR1 and CDR2 sequences are SNHLY and FYNNEI.

The chain joins TRBV29-1 to TRBJ1-1; perhaps TRBD1 as D (5 bases). CDR3 length: 14 amino acids. Germline V lookup: CDR1 SQVTM, CDR2 ANQGSEA. The V gene lost 7 bases and the J gene lost 5 bases, with 20 bases spanning the gap. CDR3 DNA sequence: TGCAGCGCACTGTGGCGGGACCGAAGGACTGAAGCTTTCTTT. It encodes CSALWRDRRTEAFF.

This rearrangement joins TRBV28 to TRBJ1-2, with 7 bases fitting TRBD1. Germline assignment: CDR1 MDHEN and CDR2 SYDVKM. The V segment lost 5 bases and the J segment 4 bases; nucleotides outside the gene matches: 7. This CDR3 is built from 14 residues. The CDR3 bases are TGTGCCAGCAGTAAGACAGGGCGAGGCTATGGCTACACCTTC. This sequence encodes CASSKTGRGYGYTF.

This clone was observed a handful of times. V gene TRBV7-9 combines with J gene TRBJ1-1, with 7 nucleotides matching TRBD1. CDR1 is SEHNR and CDR2 is FQNEAQ in the germline V gene (reference sequence). There are 16 residues in the CDR3. J lost 2 bases, V lost 3 bases, and 9 bases had no gene match. CDR3 protein: CASSFRTGRVNTEAFF. In DNA form, the CDR3 reads TGTGCCAGCAGCTTCCGGACAGGCCGGGTAAACACTGAAGCTTTCTTT. Full variable domain (rest looked up from reference TRBV7-9 and TRBJ1-1): DTGVSQNPRHKITKRGQNVTFRCDPISEHNRLYWYRQTLGQGPEFLTYFQNEAQLEKSRLLSDRFSAERPKGSFSTLEIQRTEQGDSAMYLCASSFRTGRVNTEAFFGQGTRLTVV.

This clone was recorded only once. The chain couples TRBV28 to TRBJ2-7, with TRBD2 as a possible D gene (7 bases). Trimming took 3 bases from V and 7 from J, leaving 10 bases between them. This CDR3 contains 12 residues. From germline, CDR1 is MDHEN and CDR2 SYDVKM. CDR3 coding DNA: TGTGCCAGCAGTTTGGGAGGGGGGGAGCAGTACGTC. It encodes CASSLGGGEQYV.

This clone was seen only once. The chain joins TRBV9 to TRBJ1-2, with 7 bases lining up with TRBD1. There are 16 residues in the CDR3. The V gene end was trimmed by 2 bases and the J gene end by 4 bases; junction bases not matched to a gene: 11. From germline, CDR1 is SGDLS and CDR2 YYNGEE. The CDR3 coding sequence is TGTGCCAGCAGCGTTGGACCAGGGGGGAGTGGCTATGGCTACACCTTC. Its protein is CASSVGPGGSGYGYTF.

The gene calls are TRBV5-5 and TRBJ2-1, with D perhaps matching TRBD1 (5 bases). V shed 0 bases and J shed 7 bases, with 14 bases lying between them. Germline lookup yields CDR1 SGHKS and CDR2 YYEKEE (reference sequence). CDR3 length: 15 residues. In DNA form, the CDR3 reads TGTGCCAGCAGCTTGGGTATTGCAGGGTGGAATGAGCAGTTCTTC. This translates into CASSLGIAGWNEQFF.

The chain is built from TRBV23-1 and TRBJ2-7, with 8 positions matching TRBD1. TRBV23-1 is recorded as an ORF, its role being uncertain. The CDR3 is made up of 16 amino acids. After removal of 10 bases from V and 2 bases from J, the junction contained 16 bases not matched to a gene. The CDR3 sequence: CAILESGQVLAYEQYF. In DNA, the CDR3 is TGCGCCATTCTGGAATCGGGACAGGTCCTCGCCTACGAGCAGTACTTC.

The rearrangement joins TRBV5-1 to TRBJ2-2; D not resolved. CDR1 is SGHRS and CDR2 is YFSETQ in the germline V gene. V lost 1 base and J 4 bases, leaving 8 bases between the germline ends. CDR3 size: 14 residues. Here the CDR3 reads CASSLRPGTGELFF. CDR3 nucleotides: TGCGCCAGCAGCTTGCGTCCTGGCACCGGGGAGCTGTTTTTT.

The chain couples TRBV6-5 to TRBJ2-3; 10 bases are a match to TRBD1. With V trimmed by 2 bases and J by 3 bases, 5 bases remained unmatched. The CDR3 runs to 16 residues. The V gene's germline CDR1 is MNHEY and CDR2 SVGAGI. The CDR3 region is CASSYQTGGLTDTQYF. The CDR3 DNA is TGTGCCAGCAGTTACCAGACAGGGGGCTTGACAGATACGCAGTATTTT.

The rearrangement joins TRBV5-4 to TRBJ1-3; 8 bases line up with TRBD1. Germline V gives CDR1 SGHNT, CDR2 YYREEE (reference sequence). V lost 4 bases and J lost 0; bases outside the gene matches: 6. This CDR3 contains 16 residues. The CDR3 loop reads CASSAGQASSGNTIYF. CDR3 nucleotide sequence: TGTGCCAGCAGCGCGGGACAGGCGAGCTCTGGAAACACCATATATTTT.

The CDR3 protein is CARSQPREGPNTGELFF. The DNA for the CDR3 is TGTGCCAGAAGCCAACCGCGGGAGGGACCGAACACCGGGGAGCTGTTTTTT. This chain uses TRBV7-5 with TRBJ2-2; the DNA was not compared with TRBD2, the D call given in the table. TRBV7-5 is flagged as a pseudogene. This CDR3 contains 17 residues.

The chain combines TRBV5-1 with TRBJ1-2, with D uncertain. Germline V gene lookup returns CDR1 SGHRS and CDR2 YFSETQ. This CDR3 comprises 13 residues. The V and J ends lost 1 base and 1 base respectively, with 5 bases between them. The CDR3 region is CASSLPGNYGYTF. Written as DNA, the CDR3 is TGCGCCAGCAGCTTGCCGGGTAACTATGGCTACACCTTC.

This clone is a singleton in its sample. V usage is TRBV11-2 and J usage is TRBJ1-4; a possible D gene is TRBD1 (6 bases). This CDR3 is 17 amino acids long. V lost 1 base and J lost 7, with 19 bases in between. CDR1 is SGHAT and CDR2 is FQNNGV in the germline V gene. The CDR3 DNA follows: TGTGCCAGCAGCTTAGGGGGTGGAGGGACAACCCCTGAAAAACTGTTTTTT. This translates into CASSLGGGGTTPEKLFF.